These 24 T cell receptor beta chains came from one sample sequenced in a study of blood T cell repertoires in COVID-19. TCRdb's table, derived via immunoSEQ multiplex PCR, lists solely in-frame clones and lacks some. Of 170,000 or so clones listed, about 80% were seen once; the top ten hold about 28%. Sequencing was done on a sample of peripheral blood. The receptors were gathered from a woman in her 70s with acute or convalescent COVID-19.

The V and J genes are TRBV5-1 and TRBJ2-7, with TRBD2 matching over 8 bases. Germline CDR1 reads SGHRS; CDR2 reads YFSETQ. The length of the CDR3 is 17 residues. V lost 0 bases and J lost 3; bases outside the gene matches: 11. CDR3 protein: CASSLGVIGAGVYEQYF. The CDR3 bases are TGCGCCAGCAGCTTGGGGGTTATTGGAGCGGGAGTCTACGAGCAGTACTTC.

This chain connects TRBV6-2 or TRBV6-3 to TRBJ2-2, with 13 bases lining up with TRBD2. V gave up 2 bases and J gave up 5 bases; unmatched junction bases: 11. This CDR3 region has 19 residues. The V gene's germline CDR1 is MNHEY and CDR2 SVGEGT. The CDR3 region is CASSYRSLAGGLQTGELFF. DNA of the CDR3: TGTGCCAGCAGTTACAGGTCACTAGCGGGAGGGTTACAAACCGGGGAGCTGTTTTTT.

V and J are TRBV7-8 and TRBJ2-2; D is ambiguous. The CDR3 totals 15 residues. V was pared by 6 bases and J by 2 bases, with 13 bases between. Germline assignment: CDR1 SGHVS and CDR2 FQNEAQ. The CDR3, as DNA: TGTGCCAGCAGGGCAGAAAGACTTAACACCGGGGAGCTGTTTTTT. This sequence encodes CASRAERLNTGELFF.

V gene TRBV5-1 combines with J gene TRBJ2-3; 8 nucleotides align to TRBD1. The trim removed 2 bases at V and 3 bases at J, leaving 11 bases unmatched. The germline CDR1 and CDR2 sequences are SGHRS and YFSETQ. The CDR3 loop spans 17 amino acids. The CDR3 protein is CASSLQPGQGVTDTQYF. CDR3 nucleotides: TGCGCCAGCAGCTTACAACCTGGACAGGGAGTAACAGATACGCAGTATTTT. Based on the CDR3 plus reference TRBV5-1 and TRBJ2-3, the full variable domain is KAGVTQTPRYLIKTRGQQVTLSCSPISGHRSVSWYQQTPGQGLQFLFEYFSETQRNKGNFPGRFSGRQFSNSRSEMNVSTLELGDSALYLCASSLQPGQGVTDTQYFGPGTRLTVL.

The V call is TRBV7-8, the J call TRBJ1-2, with TRBD1 matching 7 bases. This CDR3 is built from 19 residues. The germline gives CDR1 SGHVS, CDR2 FQNEAQ. The ends lost 4 bases at V and 0 bases at J; junction bases unmatched: 17. CDR3 DNA sequence: TGTGCCAGCAGCTCCTGGGTTAAGCGACAGGGACGAGCTAACTATGGCTACACCTTC. Its protein product is CASSSWVKRQGRANYGYTF.

The chain is built from TRBV25-1 and TRBJ2-2; TRBD2 matches at 7 bases. CDR1 MGHDK and CDR2 SYGVNS come from the germline V gene. V gave up 6 bases and J gave up 6 bases; unmatched junction bases: 7. CDR3 size: 14 residues. The CDR3: CASSYSGGSGELFF. The CDR3 region has the DNA TGTGCCAGCAGCTATTCCGGGGGGTCCGGGGAGCTGTTTTTT.

This clone came up once. The rearrangement links TRBV30 to TRBJ2-7, with unresolved D. The CDR3 extends over 14 amino acids. V was cut by 3 bases and J by 4 bases, with 16 bases left in between. The germline gives CDR1 GTSNPN, CDR2 SVGIG (reference sequence). DNA for the CDR3: TGTGCCTGGAGCCAGGCAGTTCTGGTTTACGAGCAGTACTTC. Translated, it gives CAWSQAVLVYEQYF.

The count of this clone is one. This chain connects TRBV10-3 to TRBJ1-2, with no clear D. Germline V gives CDR1 ENHRY, CDR2 SYGVKD. The CDR3 extends over 13 amino acids. V was clipped by 4 bases and J by 4 bases, with 10 bases between them. The CDR3 DNA is TGTGCCATCAGTGGCGGAGATTTCTATGGCTACACCTTC. It translates to CAISGGDFYGYTF.

This chain joins TRBV25-1 and TRBJ1-2, with a weak D call TRBD1 (5 bases). The CDR3 sequence is 13 residues long. The V and J ends lost 6 bases and 2 bases respectively, with 10 bases between them. Germline CDR1 and CDR2: MGHDK and SYGVNS. CDR3 in DNA: TGTGCCAGCAGAGCGACAGCGAACTATGGCTACACCTTC. It is translated as CASRATANYGYTF.

The chain couples TRBV6-2 or TRBV6-3 to TRBJ1-1; 8 nucleotides agree with TRBD1. V lost 3 bases to trimming and J lost 1 base; unmatched junction nucleotides: 7. The CDR3 has 16 residues. The germline V gene has CDR1 MNHEY and CDR2 SVGEGT. Here the CDR3 DNA reads TGTGCCAGCAGTTATTCTCGGACAGGGACGAACACTGAAGCTTTCTTT. Protein: CASSYSRTGTNTEAFF.

The rearrangement links TRBV10-3 to TRBJ2-2, with 7 bases identical to TRBD2. Germline V gene data show CDR1 as ENHRY and CDR2 as SYGVKD. The CDR3 is 14 amino acids. V shed 3 bases and J 5 bases; nucleotides not matched to a gene: 3. The CDR3 sequence: CAISDRGVTGELFF. The CDR3 nucleotides read TGTGCCATCAGTGATCGGGGGGTAACCGGGGAGCTGTTTTTT.

This clone was observed once. The chain uses TRBV11-2 and TRBJ2-5, with 7 bases lining up with TRBD1. From germline, CDR1 is SGHAT and CDR2 FQNNGV. V lost 4 bases to trimming and J lost 5 bases; unmatched junction nucleotides: 10. CDR3 length equals 15 residues. CDR3 in DNA: TGTGCCAGCAGCTCTGACAGGGTGGTGATCGAGACCCAGTACTTC. Protein sequence: CASSSDRVVIETQYF. Filled out from reference TRBV11-2 and TRBJ2-5, the complete variable domain reads EAGVAQSPRYKIIEKRQSVAFWCNPISGHATLYWYQQILGQGPKLLIQFQNNGVVDDSQLPKDRFSAERLKGVDSTLKIQPAKLEDSAVYLCASSSDRVVIETQYFGPGTRLLVL.

This chain links TRBV6-6 with TRBJ1-2, with D unclear. CDR1 and CDR2 (germline): MNHNY, SVGAGI (reference sequence). The CDR3 spans 12 residues. V dropped 10 bases and J dropped 6 bases, with 15 bases sitting between them. Here the CDR3 DNA reads TGTGCCATCCGGTCGGGGTCGAATGGCTACACCTTC. The encoded protein is CAIRSGSNGYTF.

V usage is TRBV19 and J usage is TRBJ1-5, with 9 bases matching TRBD1. The CDR3 has 15 amino acids. J lost 6 bases, V lost 5 bases, and 8 bases had no gene match. Per the germline V gene, CDR1 is LNHDA and CDR2 is SQIVND (reference sequence). The CDR3 reads CASSRGQGKVQPQHF. CDR3 nucleotides: TGTGCCAGTAGTCGCGGACAGGGGAAGGTTCAGCCCCAGCATTTT.

This chain uses TRBV29-1 with TRBJ2-3; 8 bases match TRBD2. The CDR3 covers 15 residues. V shed 7 bases and J 6 bases; nucleotides not matched to a gene: 15. CDR1 and CDR2 (germline): SQVTM, ANQGSEA. The DNA of the CDR3 is TGCAGCGCCAAGGAGGGGACTAGAGAGTGGGATACGCAGTATTTT. Translation: CSAKEGTREWDTQYF.

V gene TRBV29-1 combines with J gene TRBJ2-7; perhaps TRBD2 as D (5 bases). V was clipped by 4 bases and J by 7 bases, with 11 bases between them. CDR1 and CDR2 from the germline V gene are SQVTM and ANQGSEA. The CDR3 length is 11 residues. In DNA, the CDR3 is TGCAGCGTTGCCCGGCAGCGGGAGCAGTACTTC. Translation gives CSVARQREQYF.

The chain joins TRBV5-5 to TRBJ2-7; 11 bases are a match to TRBD2. The V segment lost 0 bases and the J segment 3 bases; nucleotides outside the gene matches: 2. The germline gives CDR1 SGHKS, CDR2 YYEKEE (reference sequence). This CDR3 is 15 amino acids long. CDR3 in DNA: TGTGCCAGCAGCTTGGGTACTAGCGGGAGCTACGAGCAGTACTTC. Translating it yields CASSLGTSGSYEQYF.

The chain has TRBV7-2 and TRBJ1-4; 7 positions match TRBD1. CDR3 length: 14 residues. With V trimmed by 4 bases and J by 5 bases, 4 bases remained unmatched. Germline V lookup: CDR1 SGHTA, CDR2 FQGNSA. CDR3 nucleotides: TGTGCCAGCAGCTCGGGACAGCCGAATGAAAAACTGTTTTTT. It specifies CASSSGQPNEKLFF.

This chain connects TRBV27 to TRBJ1-6; TRBD1 matches 8 bases. Trimming took 5 bases from V and 8 from J; bases not matched to a gene: 5. CDR1 is MNHEY, CDR2 SMNVEV, per germline (reference sequence). This CDR3 is built from 14 residues. The CDR3 DNA sequence: TGTGCCAGCAGTCTGGACAGGGTATATTCACCCCTCCACTTT. Amino acids: CASSLDRVYSPLHF.

This chain connects TRBV19 to TRBJ2-3; no definite D call. CDR3 length: 15 amino acids. Germline CDR1 is LNHDA and CDR2 is SQIVND (reference sequence). V gave up 3 bases and J gave up 0 bases, with 10 bases separating them. CDR3 protein: CASSMIEVSTDTQYF. The CDR3 DNA reads TGTGCCAGTAGTATGATAGAAGTCAGCACAGATACGCAGTATTTT.

The V call is TRBV19, the J call TRBJ2-2, with 13 bases identical to TRBD2. The V gene end was trimmed by 7 bases and the J gene end by 3 bases; junction bases not matched to a gene: 8. Germline CDR1 LNHDA, CDR2 SQIVND (reference sequence). The length of the CDR3 is 17 residues. CDR3 nucleotides: TGTGCCAGTATAGGACTAGCGGGAGTTGAGGACACCGGGGAGCTGTTTTTT. Translated: CASIGLAGVEDTGELFF.

The genes are TRBV29-1 and TRBJ2-1; TRBD1 aligns across 9 bases. Germline CDR1 SQVTM, CDR2 ANQGSEA. The length of the CDR3 is 11 residues. Trimming took 7 bases from V and 7 from J; bases not matched to a gene: 2. DNA for the CDR3: TGCAGCGGGGACAGGGTAAATGAGCAGTTCTTC. Encoded protein: CSGDRVNEQFF.

This chain links TRBV6-5 with TRBJ2-7, with 9 bases fitting TRBD1. Trimming cost V 8 bases and J 8 bases; bases outside gene matches: 13. The germline CDR1 and CDR2 sequences are MNHEY and SVGAGI. CDR3 size: 14 residues. The CDR3 loop is CASLFGTGTTKQYF. Here the CDR3 DNA reads TGTGCCAGCCTTTTTGGGACAGGGACTACGAAGCAGTACTTC.

This rearrangement joins TRBV24-1 to TRBJ2-1; 10 bases line up with TRBD2. V was pared by 3 bases and J by 5 bases, with 3 bases of the junction left unmatched. Germline V lookup: CDR1 KGHDR, CDR2 SFDVKD. The CDR3 is 15 amino acids. The CDR3 nucleotides are TGTGCCACCAGTGATATGGGACTAGCGAACAATGAGCAGTTCTTC. Translated, it gives CATSDMGLANNEQFF.